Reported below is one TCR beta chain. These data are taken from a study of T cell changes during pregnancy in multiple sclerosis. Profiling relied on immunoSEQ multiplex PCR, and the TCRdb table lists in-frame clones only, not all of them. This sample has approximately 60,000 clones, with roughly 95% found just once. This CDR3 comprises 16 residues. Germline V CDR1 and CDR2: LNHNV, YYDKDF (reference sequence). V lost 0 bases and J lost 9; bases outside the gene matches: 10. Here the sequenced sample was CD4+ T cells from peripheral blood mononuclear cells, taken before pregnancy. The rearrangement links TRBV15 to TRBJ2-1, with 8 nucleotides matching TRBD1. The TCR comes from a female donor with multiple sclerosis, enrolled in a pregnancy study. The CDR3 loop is CATSRDRGQVFSEQFF. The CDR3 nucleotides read TGTGCCACCAGCAGAGATAGGGGACAGGTTTTCAGTGAGCAGTTCTTC.